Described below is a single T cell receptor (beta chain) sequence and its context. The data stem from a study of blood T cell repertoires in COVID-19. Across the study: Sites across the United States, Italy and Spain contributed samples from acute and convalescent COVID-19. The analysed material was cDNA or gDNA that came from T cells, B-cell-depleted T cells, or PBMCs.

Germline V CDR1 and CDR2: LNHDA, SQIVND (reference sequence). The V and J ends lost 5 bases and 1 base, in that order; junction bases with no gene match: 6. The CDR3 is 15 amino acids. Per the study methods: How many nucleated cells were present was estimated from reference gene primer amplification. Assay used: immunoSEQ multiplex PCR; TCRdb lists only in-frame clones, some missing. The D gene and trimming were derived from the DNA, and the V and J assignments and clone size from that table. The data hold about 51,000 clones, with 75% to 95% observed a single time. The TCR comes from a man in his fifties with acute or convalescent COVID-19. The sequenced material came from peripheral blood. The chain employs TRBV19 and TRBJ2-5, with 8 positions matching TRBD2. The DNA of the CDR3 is TGTGCCAGTAGTCAATTAGCGGGGCCCCAAGAGACCCAGTACTTC. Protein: CASSQLAGPQETQYF. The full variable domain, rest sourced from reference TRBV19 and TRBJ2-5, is DGGITQSPKYLFRKEGQNVTLSCEQNLNHDAMYWYRQDPGQGLRLIYYSQIVNDFQKGDIAEGYSVSREKKESFPLTVTSAQKNPTAFYLCASSQLAGPQETQYFGPGTRLLVL.